The sequence of this T cell receptor (beta chain) was determined in a study of shared clonotypes between healthy human individuals. Study-level results: Sequencing depth was expected to affect clonotype sharing among donors. Relative to clonotypes present in all four donors, those not shared had lower generation probabilities.

In regard to this clone: Its antigen is still unknown.

It was CD45RO-negative cells, positively selected for CCR7, that made up naive CD8 cells, with terminally differentiated effector memory CD45RA+ cells excluded. At the deep level, the assay was run. Each sorted subset replicate got 200 ng genomic DNA, 25,000 to 35,000 genomes. The repertoire was sequenced with immunoSEQ multiplex PCR; TCRdb's copy has only in-frame clones and lacks some. The sample shows fewer than 1 million clones, 95% to 97% of them seen only once. This sequence originates from a young man in good health. Sequencing input: naive CD8+ T cells sorted from blood.

Written as DNA, the CDR3 is TGTGCCAGCAGTCGGACAGCAACTAATGAAAAACTGTTTTTT. It yields the protein CASSRTATNEKLFF. V is TRBV7-9 and J is TRBJ1-4, with D possibly matching TRBD1 (6 bases). Trimming shortened V by 6 bases and J by 0 bases, and 8 bases separated the two germline ends. Germline loops: CDR1 SEHNR, CDR2 FQNEAQ (reference sequence). This CDR3 has 14 residues.